The T cell receptor beta chain under discussion was sequenced for a study of T-cell reconstitution after alpha-beta-depleted transplantation in children. Per the germline V gene, CDR1 is MGHRA and CDR2 is YSYEKL. This CDR3 region has 16 residues. Trimming took off 4 bases at V and 8 bases at J, with 23 bases between the two ends. During its preparation, the TCRbeta library received unique molecular identifiers. One entry per CDR3 protein results from TCRdb running MiXCR on the PCR reads. Of a few hundred thousand distinct CDR3 sequences listed, 16% were seen once; the top ten hold approximately 29%. Sample: PBMCs, mostly from graft donor cells, taken 360 days after TCRalphabeta/CD19-depleted stem cell transplant. V gene TRBV4-1 combines with J gene TRBJ1-2; D gene ambiguous. The TCR was taken from a boy younger than two who had a stem cell transplant for Wiskott-Aldrich syndrome, so the T cells may come from the graft donor. CDR3 sequence reads: CASSPTWANLEGGYTF. In DNA, the CDR3 is TGCGCCAGCAGCCCTACCTGGGCGAACCTCGAGGGCGGCTACACCTTC.